This entry features one T cell receptor (beta chain) sequence. The antigen this receptor binds is unknown. The sample holds no much larger clone one base away, and base qualities are not on file. This entry is derived from a study of OX40 agonist ivuxolimab in advanced cancers. Turning to the overall study: Ivuxolimab was an agonistic, fully human IgG2 monoclonal antibody directed against OX40 (CD134), a costimulatory receptor. Intravenous ivuxolimab was administered to patients every 2 weeks at six dose levels: 0.01, 0.1, 0.3, 1.5, 3 and 10 mg/kg. Among the roughly 52 dose-escalation patients, some 20 had hepatocellular carcinoma, 15 or so melanoma, 9 renal cell carcinoma and 9 head and neck cancer. In the dose-escalation cohort, 82.7% of patients were male, and the mean age was approximately 55 years, with a range of 23 to 79. Prior anti-PD-1, anti-PD-L1 or anti-CTLA-4 therapy was permitted, and 40% of dose-escalation patients had received checkpoint inhibitors. Partial responses occurred in three dose-escalation patients, of whom one had hepatocellular carcinoma and two had cutaneous melanoma. The purpose of peripheral TCRbeta sequencing was to test whether ivuxolimab changed TCR sequence diversity and led to clonal T-cell expansion. The paper covers the monotherapy dose-escalation part of the phase I ivuxolimab trial, which included N of about 50 patients.

The germline V gene sets CDR1 to ENHRY and CDR2 to SYGVKD. V is trimmed back by 10 bases and J by 4 bases, and the junction contains 8 bases that no gene match accounts for. Reading from cysteine to phenylalanine, the CDR3 counts 13 amino acids. Only CDR3 DNA remains: 39 bases, in frame from the first base. Patients with autoimmune disease history or receiving systemic immunosuppression were excluded from the trial. In every dose cohort, peripheral blood was drawn for TCR sequencing at baseline, cycle 4 day 1, and cycle 7 day 1. Samples were obtained from an open-label, multicenter, first-in-human phase I dose-escalation trial of ivuxolimab. Adults with locally advanced or metastatic melanoma, renal cell carcinoma, hepatocellular carcinoma or head and neck squamous cell carcinoma were enrolled in the trial. Before TCR sequencing, CD4+ and CD8+ T cells were separately sorted from peripheral blood.

To sequence the TCRbeta CDR3 region, genomic DNA was isolated from the sorted cells. The immunoSEQ Assay was used for sequencing of TCRbeta CDR3 regions. TCRdb provides this immuneACCESS table in a form limited to in-frame rearrangements. Some clones are lacking; in checked studies, under half of them reflect an unresolved V gene, and why the rest are absent is not known. The sample table shows 65,000 to 75,000 clones, and 70% to 90% are seen once. The biggest ten clones account for around 3.6% of the sample. Beyond this particular receptor, the publication reports: At doses of 0.1 to 3.0 mg/kg, clonal expansion of both CD4+ and CD8+ T cells in blood was seen between baseline and week 6. The antigen specificity of the peripheral T cells that underwent clonal expansion was not determined. Low levels of normalized T-cell clonal expansion were also seen in some nonresponding patients. Partial responders in the 0.1-3.0 mg/kg groups had among the lowest normalized peripheral clonal expansion, especially among CD8+ T cells. After ivuxolimab, more expanded clones were found on average in CD8+ T cells than in CD4+ T cells.

The chain is encoded by TRBV10-3 joined to TRBJ2-7; 9 bases in the middle match TRBD1. This TCR derives from an adult with an advanced solid tumor such as melanoma, head and neck, liver or kidney cancer. The sample in question was CD4+ or CD8+ T cells sorted from blood, obtained in a trial of the OX40 agonist ivuxolimab. The CDR3 loop reads CATGEQGAYEQYF. The base sequence is TGTGCCACAGGGGAACAGGGGGCTTACGAGCAGTACTTC.